These T cell receptor beta chains were read from a single sample in a study of cytotoxic CD8 clonotypes in ibrutinib-treated CLL. Some clones are missing from TCRdb's copy, which holds only in-frame ones; the method was immunoSEQ multiplex PCR. The sample has under 200,000 clones, approximately 80% seen once; the top ten hold over 2%. The specimen comprised PBMCs, sampled after 12 months of ibrutinib treatment. Receptor source: a human donor with chronic lymphocytic leukemia. CDR3s include the opening cysteine and the closing phenylalanine or tryptophan. Each record gives: clone size, J gene, D gene, V gene, CDR3 DNA, CDR3 protein. A D gene is named only where the DNA matches it firmly. Size tells how often a clone was seen (once, few, many) or the class of an expanded clone, and some rows leave it out.

NA | TRBJ1-2 | NA | TRBV7-2 | TGTGCCAGCAGCCCTACATTGAACTATGGCTACACCTTC | CASSPTLNYGYTF
once | TRBJ1-2 | TRBD1 | TRBV6-5 | TGTGCCAGCAGTTCGGGAGGACAGGGAGGCTATGGCTACACCTTC | CASSSGGQGGYGYTF
NA | TRBJ2-5 | NA | TRBV7-3 | TGTGCCAGCAGCTTAAAGCCCGGCGGGGAGACCCAGTACTTC | CASSLKPGGETQYF
NA | TRBJ2-4 | NA | TRBV30 | TGTGCCTGGGGCAGGGGTGCTGGCATTCAGTACTTC | CAWGRGAGIQYF
NA | TRBJ1-2 | NA | TRBV7-2 | TGTGCCAGCAGCTTAGAGAGGGGTCCCGGCTACACCTTC | CASSLERGPGYTF
once | TRBJ1-4 | TRBD1 | TRBV6-5 | TGTGCCAGCAGTTACGGGGACAGGGGTGGAAAACTGTTTTTT | CASSYGDRGGKLFF
NA | TRBJ2-1 | TRBD2 | TRBV4-3 | TGCGCCAGCAGCCAAGATTGGACTAGCGGAGAGCAGTTCTTC | CASSQDWTSGEQFF
few | TRBJ1-2 | NA | TRBV6-5 | TGTGCCAGCACCCAAAGGGGAACTCGAGGTGGCTACACCTTC | CASTQRGTRGGYTF
NA | TRBJ1-2 | TRBD1 | TRBV28 | TGTGCCAGCAGATCCGACAGGGAATATTCCACCTTC | CASRSDREYSTF
NA | TRBJ1-2 | TRBD1 | TRBV28 | TGTGCCAGCAGTTCCCCGGGACAGGGAAACTATGGCTACACCTTC | CASSSPGQGNYGYTF
NA | TRBJ2-2 | NA | TRBV6-6 | TGTGCCAGCAGCAACACGATCCAGGCCGGGGAGCTGTTTTTT | CASSNTIQAGELFF
NA | TRBJ1-4 | NA | TRBV4-3 | TGCGCCAGCAGCCAACTTGCAACTAATGAAAAACTGTTTTTT | CASSQLATNEKLFF
NA | TRBJ2-5 | NA | TRBV15 | TGTGCCACCAGCAGAGATAAGTACCAAGAGACCCAGTACTTC | CATSRDKYQETQYF
NA | TRBJ1-2 | NA | TRBV5-1 | TGCGCCAGCGGACCCGCCCCAGGGAGTGGTGGCTACACCTTC | CASGPAPGSGGYTF
NA | TRBJ1-6 | TRBD1 | TRBV4-2 | TGTGCCAGCAGCCCTGGGACAGGTTTCGATTCACCCCTCCACTTT | CASSPGTGFDSPLHF